This is a list of T cell receptor beta chains from one sample in a study of T cell changes during pregnancy in multiple sclerosis. Sequencing used immunoSEQ multiplex PCR; TCRdb keeps in-frame clones, though not all of them. The sample lists 49,000 or so clones, around nine tenths occurring once. Sequenced here: CD4+ T cells from peripheral blood mononuclear cells, sampled in the second trimester of pregnancy. Source of these receptors: a female donor in good health, enrolled as a control in a pregnancy study. Each CDR3 is given with its conserved first and last residue. D genes are given only for firm matches. Clone size is not always given. Where it is, it says once, few, many or a class for expanded clones.

D gene,clone size,J gene,V gene,CDR3 DNA,CDR3 protein
NA,NA,TRBJ2-3,TRBV11-3,TGTGCCAGCAGCTTAGCCCAGGGGCCCGGCGCAGATACGCAGTATTTT,CASSLAQGPGADTQYF
NA,NA,TRBJ1-2,TRBV7-9,TGTGCCAGCAGCTCGGCAGGGGCCTATGGCTACACCTTC,CASSSAGAYGYTF
NA,NA,TRBJ2-5,TRBV14,TGTGCCAGCAGCCAGGGACTCCAAGAGACCCAGTACTTC,CASSQGLQETQYF
TRBD2,NA,TRBJ2-5,TRBV7-2,TGTGCCAGCAGTTTGACTAGCGGGGGCCAAGAGACCCAGTACTTC,CASSLTSGGQETQYF
TRBD1,NA,TRBJ1-4,TRBV4-3,TGCGCCAGCAGCCAAGATGTGCGGACAGGGCATGAAAAACTGTTTTTT,CASSQDVRTGHEKLFF
NA,NA,TRBJ2-5,TRBV7-3,TGTGCCAGCAGCTCCTCGGGAACGTCGCGAGAGACCCAGTACTTC,CASSSSGTSRETQYF
TRBD1,NA,TRBJ2-5,TRBV15,TGTGCCACCAGCGGGGGGACAGGGTTGTCGGAGACCCAGTACTTC,CATSGGTGLSETQYF
TRBD2,NA,TRBJ2-3,TRBV11-1,TGTGCCAGCAGCCGGATAGCGGGGGCGGACACAGATACGCAGTATTTT,CASSRIAGADTDTQYF
NA,once,TRBJ1-3,TRBV5-1,TGCGCCAGCAGCTTGGCCTGGGACACGGCGAGGGGAAACACCATATATTTT,CASSLAWDTARGNTIYF
NA,NA,TRBJ2-3,TRBV21-1,TGTGCCATTCGGACAGAAGGGCCCACAGATACGCAGTATTTT,CAIRTEGPTDTQYF
TRBD1,NA,TRBJ1-2,TRBV5-1,TGCGCCAGCAGCTTGGTAGTGCAGGGGGGCTATGGCTACACCTTC,CASSLVVQGGYGYTF
TRBD2,NA,TRBJ2-3,TRBV30,TGTGCCTGGAGCCTGCGGGGGGTGACCACAGATACGCAGTATTTT,CAWSLRGVTTDTQYF
TRBD1,once,TRBJ1-1,TRBV27,TGTGCCAGCCGGGTCGACCGGGACAGGAACACTGAAGCTTTCTTT,CASRVDRDRNTEAFF
TRBD1,NA,TRBJ1-2,TRBV6-1,TGTGCCAGCAGTGAAGGTCCAGGGGGCGGCTATGGCTACACCTTC,CASSEGPGGGYGYTF
NA,NA,TRBJ2-3,TRBV6-1,TGTGCCAGCAGTAGGCCGGGTTCTAGCACAGATACGCAGTATTTT,CASSRPGSSTDTQYF
NA,NA,TRBJ2-5,TRBV5-6,TGTGCCAGCAGCCGAACCGGGACTGAGGTGGAAACCCAGTACTTC,CASSRTGTEVETQYF
TRBD1,NA,TRBJ2-7,TRBV4-2,TGTGCCAGCAGCCAAGAATTGGGACAGGTCCCCTACGAGCAGTACTTC,CASSQELGQVPYEQYF
NA,NA,TRBJ2-7,TRBV6-5,TGTGCCAGCGCAAGGGTGGGGCACGAGCAGTACTTC,CASARVGHEQYF
NA,NA,TRBJ2-3,TRBV9,TGTGCCAGCAGTTATAACACCGGGATACTTGCAGATACGCAGTATTTT,CASSYNTGILADTQYF
NA,NA,TRBJ1-2,TRBV6-5,TGTGCCAGCAGTAGGGGCACAGGGACGGGCGGCTACACCTTC,CASSRGTGTGGYTF
TRBD1,NA,TRBJ1-2,TRBV5-8,TGTGCCAGCAGTACCTGGGACAGGGGGCGCGGCTACACCTTC,CASSTWDRGRGYTF
TRBD1,once,TRBJ2-5,TRBV9,TGTGCCAGCAGCGTAGCTCAGGGGGTTCAAGAGACCCAGTACTTC,CASSVAQGVQETQYF
NA,NA,TRBJ2-5,TRBV15,TGTGCCACCAGCAGAGATCAGAAGCGCCAAGAGACCCAGTACTTC,CATSRDQKRQETQYF
NA,NA,TRBJ1-1,TRBV19,TGTGCCAGTGGGGCGCGTGTCACTGAAGCTTTCTTT,CASGARVTEAFF
NA,NA,TRBJ1-1,TRBV19,TGTGCCAGTAGTACCGGGACAAACCTGAACACTGAAGCTTTCTTT,CASSTGTNLNTEAFF
NA,few,TRBJ1-1,TRBV19,TGTGCCAGTAGTCGCAGGGGTACTGAAGCTTTCTTT,CASSRRGTEAFF
TRBD2,NA,TRBJ2-5,TRBV27,TGTGCCAGCAGTTCTCTAAGCGGCGGGACTAGCGGGGAATTCCAAGAGACCCAGTACTTC,CASSSLSGGTSGEFQETQYF
TRBD1,NA,TRBJ2-1,TRBV9,TGTGCCAGCAGCAGAGACAGGGCCTCCTACAATGAGCAGTTCTTC,CASSRDRASYNEQFF
TRBD1,NA,TRBJ1-1,TRBV2,TGTGCCAGCAGGACCGGGACAGCGAATATGAACACTGAAGCTTTCTTT,CASRTGTANMNTEAFF
NA,NA,TRBJ1-1,TRBV5-5,TGTGCCAGCAGCGGGTCGTCGCAGGGGTTCACTGAAGCTTTCTTT,CASSGSSQGFTEAFF
TRBD1,NA,TRBJ2-3,TRBV11-2,TGTGCCAGCAGCTTAGATCCGGGACAGGGGCCCGCAGATACGCAGTATTTT,CASSLDPGQGPADTQYF
NA,once,TRBJ2-1,TRBV7-9,TGTGCCAGCAGCTTAGGCGAGGGCTCCTACAATGAGCAGTTCTTC,CASSLGEGSYNEQFF
NA,once,TRBJ1-5,TRBV11-1,TGTGCCAGCAGCCCGGGGGGGCTAAGCAATCAGCCCCAGCATTTT,CASSPGGLSNQPQHF
NA,NA,TRBJ1-3,TRBV7-9,TGTGCCAGCAGCCCATCTAGGCCCGTTCCGGACACCATATATTTT,CASSPSRPVPDTIYF
TRBD2,NA,TRBJ2-1,TRBV7-3,TGTGCCAGCAGCTTAGGAACCGGGGGGTGGAATGAGCAGTTCTTC,CASSLGTGGWNEQFF
TRBD1,NA,TRBJ1-1,TRBV30,TGTGCCCGGACTCTAGGGGGCTCGAACACTGAAGCTTTCTTT,CARTLGGSNTEAFF